What follows are 10 T cell receptor beta chains derived from one specimen sequenced in a study of blood T cell repertoires in COVID-19. The assay was immunoSEQ multiplex PCR, and TCRdb's table has in-frame clones only and misses some. The sample lists just under 65,000 clones, around four fifths occurring once. Material: peripheral blood. The receptors derive from a human donor in a cohort sampled during active COVID-19.

The J gene is TRBJ1-6, the V gene TRBV5-1; D perhaps matches TRBD1 (6 bases). This CDR3 is built from 15 residues. CDR1 SGHRS and CDR2 YFSETQ come from the germline V gene. V dropped 2 bases and J dropped 7 bases, with 13 bases sitting between them. Here the CDR3 DNA reads TGCGCCAGCAGCTTACAGGGTTCTTCCAATTCACCCCTCCACTTT. Translating gives CASSLQGSSNSPLHF.

CDR3 protein: CASSIRQGINSPLHF. For the CDR3, the DNA is TGCGCCAGCAGCATAAGACAGGGGATAAATTCACCCCTCCACTTT. The V and J genes are TRBV5-1 and TRBJ1-6, with TRBD1 matching over 8 bases. Germline CDR1 reads SGHRS; CDR2 reads YFSETQ. The ends lost 4 bases at V and 7 bases at J; junction bases unmatched: 7. The CDR3 has 15 residues.

The CDR3 sequence is CASSLIAGQYYGYTF. The CDR3 nucleotides read TGTGCCAGCAGCTTAATCGCGGGACAGTACTATGGCTACACCTTC. V and J are TRBV7-2 and TRBJ1-2, with 7 nucleotides matching TRBD1. Trimming cost V 2 bases and J 3 bases; bases outside gene matches: 6. This CDR3 has 15 residues. Germline CDR1 and CDR2: SGHTA and FQGNSA.

The chain combines TRBV10-1 with TRBJ2-1, with 7 nucleotides matching TRBD2. The length of the CDR3 is 14 residues. The germline V gene encodes CDR1 WNHNN and CDR2 SYGVQD (reference sequence). Trimming cost V 3 bases and J 6 bases; bases outside gene matches: 5. CDR3 residues: CASSDGAGVNEQFF. The CDR3 region has the DNA TGCGCCAGCAGTGACGGGGCGGGGGTCAATGAGCAGTTCTTC.

This clone was seen once. This chain connects TRBV30 to TRBJ1-1; D remains ambiguous. The V end was cut by 0 bases, the J end by 2 bases, with 10 bases between. Germline V gene sequence: CDR1 GTSNPN, CDR2 SVGIG (reference sequence). The CDR3 has 14 amino acids. The CDR3 nucleotides are TGTGCCTGGAGTGTAAGTGGAGTCAACACTGAAGCTTTCTTT. Its protein is CAWSVSGVNTEAFF.

This chain uses TRBV11-3 with TRBJ2-7; 11 bases align to TRBD2. CDR3 length equals 14 residues. Germline assignment: CDR1 SGHNT and CDR2 YENEEA. J gave up 3 bases and V 5 bases, and 3 bases lay outside the gene matches. DNA for the CDR3: TGTGCCAGCAGCCGTAGCGGGAGGGTCTACGAGCAGTACTTC. This encodes CASSRSGRVYEQYF.

The chain has TRBV6-1 and TRBJ1-1; D may be TRBD1 (6 bases). V lost 2 bases and J 0 bases, leaving 10 bases between the germline ends. Germline V gene data show CDR1 as MNHNS and CDR2 as SASEGT. This CDR3 has 15 residues. The chain's CDR3 is CASSEYGQLNTEAFF. CDR3 bases: TGTGCCAGCAGTGAATATGGACAGTTGAACACTGAAGCTTTCTTT.

J is TRBJ2-7 and V is TRBV3-1 (or the pseudogene TRBV3-2); 8 positions agree with TRBD1. Unmatched junction bases numbered 4, after V lost 1 base and J lost 2 bases. CDR1 LGHDT and CDR2 YNNKEL come from the germline V gene (reference sequence). This CDR3 is 15 amino acids long. The CDR3 is CASSQAWTGPYEQYF. The CDR3 DNA follows: TGTGCCAGCAGCCAAGCATGGACAGGGCCCTACGAGCAGTACTTC.

CDR3 sequence: CASSQDNLYGYTF. CDR3 DNA sequence: TGCGCCAGCAGCCAAGATAACTTATATGGCTACACCTTC. The chain employs TRBV4-1 and TRBJ1-2; D ambiguous. With 0 bases removed from V and 5 bases from J, the gap between germline ends came to 7 bases. CDR3 length equals 13 residues. The V gene's germline CDR1 is MGHRA and CDR2 YSYEKL.

By share, this clone ranks as medium-sized. The V and J genes are TRBV5-1 and TRBJ1-4, with D unclear. The length of the CDR3 is 14 residues. In germline, CDR1 is SGHRS, CDR2 YFSETQ. Trimming took off 4 bases at V and 5 bases at J, with 12 bases between the two ends. This CDR3 reads CASSLMARNEKLFF. The DNA of the CDR3 is TGCGCCAGCAGCCTGATGGCAAGAAATGAAAAACTGTTTTTT.